This T cell receptor (beta chain) was captured in a study of shared clonotypes between healthy human individuals. Study context: Donor composition was a couple of women and a few men, aged 18 to 49.

The germline CDR1 and CDR2 sequences are SQVTM and ANQGSEA. Trimming at V came to 6 bases and at J to 0 bases, leaving 8 bases not matched to a gene. The CDR3 contains 16 residues. Study-wide results and caveats: When naive CD4 clonotypes were compared across several donors, around 5% were shared. Naive subsets, compared against memory subsets, generally had larger estimated richness values.

This clone appeared once. As yet, its antigen is unknown. At deep level, the assay was performed. Libraries were prepared by immunoSEQ multiplex PCR; TCRdb keeps only in-frame clonotypes and omits some of them. The sample has roughly 1.5 million clones, 95% to 99% seen once. What was sequenced was naive CD4+ T cells sorted from blood. The subset was: CD45RA+ positively selected. The rearrangement uses TRBV29-1 and TRBJ2-3; 11 bases fit TRBD2. The TCR was taken from a man younger than 40 in good health. The CDR3 spells CSVLGLAEGSTDTQYF. The CDR3 DNA reads as TGCAGCGTCCTGGGACTAGCGGAGGGAAGCACAGATACGCAGTATTTT.